This TCR beta chain was sequenced for a study of shared clonotypes between healthy human individuals. For the study at large: The study used three CD4 naive, three CD4 memory, two CD8 naive and one CD8 memory plate per donor. Study-wide points: Naive CD4 clonotypes overlapped across a handful of donors at roughly 5%. Among donors, clonotype sharing was expected to be affected by sequencing depth. Naive subsets typically showed greater estimated richness than memory subsets.

V shed 3 bases, J shed 5 bases, and the junction held 5 bases outside the gene matches. The CDR3 is 15 residues long. Germline V gene data show CDR1 as SEHNR and CDR2 as FQNEAQ (reference sequence). Concerning this clone: Its specificity is not known.

Terminally differentiated effector memory CD45RA+ cells were excluded from the naive CD8 cells, which were CD45RO-negative and positively selected for CCR7. Only in-frame clones appear in the TCRdb table, and some are missing; sequencing was by immunoSEQ multiplex PCR. The table includes roughly 2.1 million clones, more than 85% detected once. The rearrangement uses TRBV7-9 and TRBJ2-1; 9 bases agree with TRBD2. The TCR comes from a man younger than 30 in good health. Some clones in this sample may be carry-over from other donors' samples. Sample: naive CD8+ T cells from PBMCs. As DNA, the CDR3 is TGTGCCAGCAGCTTTGGACTAGCGTCTAACAATGAGCAGTTCTTC. The encoded protein is CASSFGLASNNEQFF.